The next 2 T cell receptor beta chains were all read from a single sample in a study of shared clonotypes between healthy human individuals. Naive-designated CD8 cells lacked CD45RO, were positively enriched for CCR7, and omitted terminally differentiated effector memory CD45RA+ cells. Clones were read by immunoSEQ multiplex PCR, and TCRdb kept only the in-frame ones, dropping some. This sample carries millions of clones, about 93% of them seen once, and the ten largest clones take 1.5% to 2%. The sequencing sample was made of naive CD8+ T cells from PBMCs. The receptors here all came from a young man in good health. Some clones in this sample may be carry-over from other donors' samples.

The chain uses TRBV2 and TRBJ2-7; D unclear. The V and J ends lost 6 bases and 2 bases respectively, with 8 bases between them. CDR3 length: 12 residues. Germline assignment: CDR1 SNHLY and CDR2 FYNNEI. This chain's CDR3 is CASSRPPYEQYF. CDR3 coding DNA: TGTGCCAGCAGCCGACCCCCCTACGAGCAGTACTTC. The whole variable domain, filled in from reference TRBV2 and TRBJ2-7, reads EPEVTQTPSHQVTQMGQEVILRCVPISNHLYFYWYRQILGQKVEFLVSFYNNEISEKSEIFDDQFSVERPDGSNFTLKIRSTKLEDSAMYFCASSRPPYEQYFGPGTRLTVT.

The chain is built from TRBV19 and TRBJ1-2, with D possibly TRBD1 on 5 matching bases. Deletions cut 10 bases from V and 3 bases from J, with 21 bases between. The CDR3 has 15 residues. Germline loops: CDR1 LNHDA, CDR2 SQIVND (reference sequence). CDR3 DNA: TGTGCCACCACTTTCATCACCGGGACCGACTATGGCTACACCTTC. Translated: CATTFITGTDYGYTF.